This entry describes one TCR beta chain. The data belong to a study of blood T cell repertoires in COVID-19. In the study overall: Specimens from acute and convalescent COVID-19 originated in the United States, Italy and Spain. PBMCs, B-cell-depleted T cells, or T cells provided the cDNA or gDNA that made up the material.

How the authors handled the data: Reference gene primer amplification yielded estimated nucleated cell counts. Clones were read by immunoSEQ multiplex PCR, and TCRdb kept only the in-frame ones, dropping some. V, J and clone size reflect that table, while D and trimming were determined from the DNA. The sample holds 52,000 or so clones; roughly four fifths are singletons and the top ten take 5.5% to 7%. The CDR3 is made up of 14 amino acids. V gave up 6 bases and J gave up 8 bases; unmatched junction bases: 10. Germline lookup yields CDR1 MNHEY and CDR2 SVGAGI. The V gene is TRBV6-5, the J gene TRBJ1-2; 9 bases match TRBD1. The sample taken for sequencing was peripheral blood. This TCR was recovered from a human donor in a cohort sampled during active or convalescent COVID-19. The CDR3 region has the DNA TGTGCCAGCAGCTGGGGGACAGGGAATCTAGGCTACACCTTC. Its translation: CASSWGTGNLGYTF.